This entry lists 6 T cell receptor beta chains sequenced from one sample in a study of CD8+ T cells in alopecia areata. It was cDNA, reverse transcribed from extracted RNA, that served as the sequencing template. The repertoire was sequenced with immunoSEQ multiplex PCR; TCRdb's copy has only in-frame clones and lacks some. Among 65,000 to 90,000 clones, roughly 51% were seen once, and the ten largest hold 5.5% to 6%. Sequenced sample: NKG2D-high CD8+ T cells sorted from blood. These receptors came from a human donor with alopecia areata.

The chain uses TRBV6-5 and TRBJ2-1, with a tentative D call TRBD2 (6 bases). Germline CDR1 and CDR2: MNHEY and SVGAGI. This CDR3 is built from 16 residues. V was clipped by 2 bases and J by 8 bases, with 19 bases between them. The CDR3 nucleotides read TGTGCCAGCAGTTACATCGGGAGTACTTTCGGACATGAGCAGTTCTTC. Translating gives CASSYIGSTFGHEQFF.

This clone has only a few counts. The chain has TRBV29-1 and TRBJ2-5; D not resolved. The DNA end favors TRBJ2-7, so the J call may be wrong. This CDR3 has 12 residues. In germline, CDR1 is SQVTM, CDR2 ANQGSEA. CDR3 nucleotide sequence: TGCAGCGTTGAGGGTCTCTCCTACGAGCAGTACTTC. It encodes CSVEGLSYEQYF.

The rearrangement uses TRBV19 and TRBJ2-1; a weak D match, TRBD2 (6 bases). Trimming cost V 3 bases and J 2 bases, with 11 bases left between them. Germline values: CDR1 LNHDA, CDR2 SQIVND (reference sequence). The CDR3 totals 15 residues. CDR3 region: CASSIRDSAYNEQFF. The CDR3 DNA sequence: TGTGCCAGTAGTATTCGGGACTCCGCCTACAATGAGCAGTTCTTC.

The chain has TRBV29-1 and TRBJ2-2; the D is unclear. The CDR3 consists of 10 residues. V gave up 7 bases and J gave up 3 bases, with 3 bases separating them. From germline, CDR1 is SQVTM and CDR2 ANQGSEA. In DNA, the CDR3 is TGCAGCGGGCACACCGGGGAGCTGTTTTTT. It yields the protein CSGHTGELFF.

The sample holds one count of this clone. The chain employs TRBV5-6 and TRBJ2-7; D unclear. V was pared by 2 bases and J by 6 bases, with 15 bases between. CDR3 length equals 14 residues. Germline-derived CDR1 and CDR2 are SGHDT and YYEEEE. The CDR3 sequence: CASSLGQAVGEQYF. Here the CDR3 DNA reads TGTGCCAGCAGCTTAGGGCAGGCTGTTGGCGAGCAGTACTTC.

The chain recombines TRBV12-5 with TRBJ2-3; 7 bases fit TRBD2. The V gene's germline CDR1 is LGHNT and CDR2 FRNRAP. V shed 6 bases and J 9 bases; nucleotides not matched to a gene: 3. The CDR3 consists of 11 residues. The CDR3: CASGSAGTQYF. DNA of the CDR3: TGTGCTAGTGGCTCAGCGGGGACGCAGTATTTT.